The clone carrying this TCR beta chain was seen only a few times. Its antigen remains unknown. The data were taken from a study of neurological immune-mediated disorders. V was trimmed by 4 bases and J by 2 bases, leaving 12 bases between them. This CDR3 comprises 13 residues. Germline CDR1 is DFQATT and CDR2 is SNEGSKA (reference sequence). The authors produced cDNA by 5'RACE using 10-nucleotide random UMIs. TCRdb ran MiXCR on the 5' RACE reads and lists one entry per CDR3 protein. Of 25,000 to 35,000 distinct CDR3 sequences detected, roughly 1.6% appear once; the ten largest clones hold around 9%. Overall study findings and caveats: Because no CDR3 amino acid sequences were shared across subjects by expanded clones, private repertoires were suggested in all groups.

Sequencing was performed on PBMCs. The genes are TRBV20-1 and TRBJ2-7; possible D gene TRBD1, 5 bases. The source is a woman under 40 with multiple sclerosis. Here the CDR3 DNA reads TGCAGTGCTACCACCGGACACGCCTACGAGCAGTACTTC. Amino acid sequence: CSATTGHAYEQYF.